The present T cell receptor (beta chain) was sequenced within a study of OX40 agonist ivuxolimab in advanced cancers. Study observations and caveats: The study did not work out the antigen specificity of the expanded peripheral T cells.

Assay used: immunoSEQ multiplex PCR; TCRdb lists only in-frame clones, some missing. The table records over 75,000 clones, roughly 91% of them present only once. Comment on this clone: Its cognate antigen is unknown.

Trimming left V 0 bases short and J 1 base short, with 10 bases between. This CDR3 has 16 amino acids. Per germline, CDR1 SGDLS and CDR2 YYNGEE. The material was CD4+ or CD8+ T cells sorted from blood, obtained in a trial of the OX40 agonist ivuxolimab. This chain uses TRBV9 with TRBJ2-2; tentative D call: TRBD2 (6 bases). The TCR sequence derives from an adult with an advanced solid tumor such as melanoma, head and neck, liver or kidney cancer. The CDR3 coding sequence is TGTGCCAGCAGCGTAGAGCAAGCGGGGAACACCGGGGAGCTGTTTTTT. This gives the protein CASSVEQAGNTGELFF.